This T cell receptor (beta chain) was identified in a study of T cells in Graves' hyperthyroidism and ophthalmopathy. Deletions cut 4 bases from V and 1 base from J, with 13 bases between. This CDR3 region has 14 residues. Germline-derived CDR1 and CDR2 are SQVTM and ANQGSEA. What was amplified from RNA transcripts were TCR beta CDR3 regions. Researchers ran a first-round RT-PCR on the TCR CDR3 using the HTBI primer set. TCRdb called the multiplex PCR reads again in MiXCR, with one record for every CDR3 protein. The table lists fewer than 650,000 distinct CDR3 sequences, about 14% of them singletons. This clonotype was picked up many times.

This TCR was sampled from a woman in her forties with Graves' ophthalmopathy. V and J are TRBV29-1 and TRBJ1-1, with D unclear. The sample taken for sequencing was blood. CDR3 DNA: TGCAGCGTTGTATTCGGGATTTCGAACACTGAAGCTTTCTTT. It translates to CSVVFGISNTEAFF.